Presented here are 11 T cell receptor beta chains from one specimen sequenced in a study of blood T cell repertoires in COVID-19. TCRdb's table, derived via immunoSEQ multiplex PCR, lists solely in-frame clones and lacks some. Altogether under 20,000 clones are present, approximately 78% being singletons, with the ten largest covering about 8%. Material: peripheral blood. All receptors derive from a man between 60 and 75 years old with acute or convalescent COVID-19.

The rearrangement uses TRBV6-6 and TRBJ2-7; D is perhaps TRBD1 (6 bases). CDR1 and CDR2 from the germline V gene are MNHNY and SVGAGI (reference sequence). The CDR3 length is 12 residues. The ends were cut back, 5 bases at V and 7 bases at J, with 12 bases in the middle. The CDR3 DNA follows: TGTGCCAGCAGTCACCCGAGGGGGGAGCAGTACTTC. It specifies CASSHPRGEQYF.

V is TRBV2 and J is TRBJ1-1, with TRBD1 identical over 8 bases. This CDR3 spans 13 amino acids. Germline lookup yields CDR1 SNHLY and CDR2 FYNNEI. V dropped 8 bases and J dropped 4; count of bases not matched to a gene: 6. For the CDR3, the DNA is TGTGCCAGCGAAGACAGGGGCCTCACTGAAGCTTTCTTT. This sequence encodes CASEDRGLTEAFF.

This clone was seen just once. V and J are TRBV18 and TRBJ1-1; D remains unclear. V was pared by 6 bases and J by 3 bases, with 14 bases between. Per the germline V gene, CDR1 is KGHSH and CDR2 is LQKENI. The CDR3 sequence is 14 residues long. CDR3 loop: CASSREGTDTEAFF. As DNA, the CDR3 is TGTGCCAGCTCCCGGGAGGGTACGGACACTGAAGCTTTCTTT.

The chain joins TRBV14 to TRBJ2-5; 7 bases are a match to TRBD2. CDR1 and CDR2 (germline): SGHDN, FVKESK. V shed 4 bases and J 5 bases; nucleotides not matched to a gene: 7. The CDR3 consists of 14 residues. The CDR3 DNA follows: TGTGCCAGCAGCCCTTGGACTAGTAGCGAGACCCAGTACTTC. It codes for CASSPWTSSETQYF.

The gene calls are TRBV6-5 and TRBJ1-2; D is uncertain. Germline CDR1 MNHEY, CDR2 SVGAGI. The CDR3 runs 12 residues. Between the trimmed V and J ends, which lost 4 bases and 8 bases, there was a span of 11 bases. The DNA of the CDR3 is TGTGCCAGCAGTTCACCGAGAGGAGGCTACACCTTC. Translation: CASSSPRGGYTF.

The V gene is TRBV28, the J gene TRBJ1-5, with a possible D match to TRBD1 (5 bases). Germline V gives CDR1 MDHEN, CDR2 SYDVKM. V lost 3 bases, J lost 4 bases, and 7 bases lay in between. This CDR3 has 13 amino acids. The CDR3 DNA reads TGTGCCAGCAGTTTCAGGGTGAATCAGCCCCAGCATTTT. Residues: CASSFRVNQPQHF.

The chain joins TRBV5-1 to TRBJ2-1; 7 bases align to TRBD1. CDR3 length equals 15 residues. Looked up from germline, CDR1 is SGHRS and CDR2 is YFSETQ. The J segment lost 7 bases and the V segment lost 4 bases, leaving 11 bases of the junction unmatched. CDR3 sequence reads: CASSPQPDRENEQFF. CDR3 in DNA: TGCGCCAGCAGCCCTCAGCCTGACAGGGAGAATGAGCAGTTCTTC.

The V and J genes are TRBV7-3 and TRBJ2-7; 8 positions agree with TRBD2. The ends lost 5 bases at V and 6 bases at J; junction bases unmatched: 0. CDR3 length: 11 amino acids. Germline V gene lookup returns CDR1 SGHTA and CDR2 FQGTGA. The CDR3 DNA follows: TGTGCCAGCAGCGCGGGGGGCGAGCAGTACTTC. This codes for CASSAGGEQYF.

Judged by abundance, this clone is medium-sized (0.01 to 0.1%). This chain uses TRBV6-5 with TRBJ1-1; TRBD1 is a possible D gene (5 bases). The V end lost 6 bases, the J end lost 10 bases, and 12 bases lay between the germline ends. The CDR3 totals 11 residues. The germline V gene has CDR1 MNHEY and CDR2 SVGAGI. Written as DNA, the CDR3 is TGTGCCAGCAGGGGGACCGGGGGAGCTTTCTTT. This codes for CASRGTGGAFF.

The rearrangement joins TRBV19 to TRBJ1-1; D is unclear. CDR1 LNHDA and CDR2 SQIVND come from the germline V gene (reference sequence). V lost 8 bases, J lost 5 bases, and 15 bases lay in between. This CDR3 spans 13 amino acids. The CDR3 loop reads CASGWSLGTEAFF. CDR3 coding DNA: TGTGCCAGTGGTTGGAGTCTTGGGACTGAAGCTTTCTTT.

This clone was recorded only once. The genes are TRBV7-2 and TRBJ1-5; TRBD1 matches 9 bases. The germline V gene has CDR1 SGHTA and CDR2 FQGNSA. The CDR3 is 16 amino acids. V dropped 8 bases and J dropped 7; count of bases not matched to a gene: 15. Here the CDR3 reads CASATRTGETGQPQHF. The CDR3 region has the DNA TGTGCCAGCGCGACACGGACAGGGGAGACGGGACAGCCCCAGCATTTT.